This T cell receptor beta chain was recorded in a study of T cells in Graves' hyperthyroidism and ophthalmopathy. Study conclusions and caveats: Ophthalmopathy got predicted by the model a median around 6.8 months before its onset. Ophthalmopathy was distinguished from stable hyperthyroidism by 13 V-J signatures.

RNA transcripts gave rise to amplified TCR beta CDR3 regions. Carried out on the TCR CDR3, a first-round RT-PCR used the HTBI primer set. Via MiXCR, TCRdb re-called the multiplex PCR reads, giving one row per CDR3 protein. The profile shows just under 750,000 distinct CDR3 sequences, just over 35% of them singletons. Graves' hyperthyroidism was deemed stable absent ophthalmopathy progression within 18 months. The hyperthyroidism was newly diagnosed and had lasted under 2 months; the patients were aged 18 to 65. Concerning this clonotype: Its antigen is undetermined. Since a much larger clone is just one base distant, this may be a read error.

Germline values: CDR1 SGHRS, CDR2 YFSETQ. This CDR3 contains 17 residues. Trimming stripped 3 bases from V and 2 bases from J, with 21 bases between. The receptor was derived from a woman aged 40 to 50 with Graves' hyperthyroidism. Sample: blood. The chain is built from TRBV5-1 and TRBJ2-7; TRBD2 might be the D (6 bases). CDR3 region: CASSSAGRFELTYEQYF. The CDR3 nucleotides read TGCGCCAGCAGCTCGGCGGGACGGTTTGAGTTGACCTACGAGCAGTACTTC.